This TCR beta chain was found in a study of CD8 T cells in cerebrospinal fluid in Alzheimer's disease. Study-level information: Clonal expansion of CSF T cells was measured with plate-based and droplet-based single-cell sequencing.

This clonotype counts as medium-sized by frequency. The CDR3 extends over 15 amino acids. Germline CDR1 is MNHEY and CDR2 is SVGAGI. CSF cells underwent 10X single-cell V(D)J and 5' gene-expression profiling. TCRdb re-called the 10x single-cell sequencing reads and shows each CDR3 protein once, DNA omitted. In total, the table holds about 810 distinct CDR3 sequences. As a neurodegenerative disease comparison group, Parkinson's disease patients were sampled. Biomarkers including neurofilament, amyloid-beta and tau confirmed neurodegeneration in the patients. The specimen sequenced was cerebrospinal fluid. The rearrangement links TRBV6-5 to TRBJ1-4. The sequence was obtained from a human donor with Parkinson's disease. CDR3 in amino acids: CASSYKGQLSEKLFF.